Below are 27 T cell receptor beta chains sequenced from a single sample in a study of cytomegalovirus exposure and HLA in healthy donors. Both 60 Vbeta primers and 13 Jbeta primers went into the PCR. The assay was immunoSEQ multiplex PCR, and TCRdb's table has in-frame clones only and misses some. Found here are roughly 72,000 clones, over 70% of them singletons; the top ten hold roughly 10%. Input material: PBMCs. These TCRs come from a human donor in good health.

This clone was observed a few times. The chain joins TRBV18 to TRBJ2-2; perhaps TRBD1 as D (5 bases). The germline CDR1 and CDR2 sequences are KGHSH and LQKENI. The CDR3 is 15 residues long. Trimming took off 0 bases at V and 0 bases at J, with 5 bases between the two ends. The CDR3 nucleotides read TGTGCCAGCTCACCACCGGGGCCGAACACCGGGGAGCTGTTTTTT. Residues: CASSPPGPNTGELFF.

J is TRBJ1-2 and V is TRBV4-1; D unclear. CDR1 is MGHRA and CDR2 is YSYEKL in the germline V gene. There are 15 residues in the CDR3. V dropped 0 bases and J dropped 3 bases, with 11 bases sitting between them. The CDR3 region is CASSQDINRDYGYTF. The CDR3 region has the DNA TGCGCCAGCAGCCAAGATATAAACCGGGACTATGGCTACACCTTC.

The chain has TRBV6-5 and TRBJ2-1, with 9 positions matching TRBD2. Germline lookup yields CDR1 MNHEY and CDR2 SVGAGI. This CDR3 spans 16 amino acids. After removal of 2 bases from V and 6 bases from J, the junction contained 8 bases not matched to a gene. The CDR3 loop reads CASSYLVGTSSNEQFF. The CDR3 DNA reads as TGTGCCAGCAGTTACCTAGTCGGGACTAGCAGCAATGAGCAGTTCTTC.

This clone was picked up a small number of times. V gene TRBV13 combines with J gene TRBJ2-5; 7 bases line up with TRBD1. Losses at the gene ends were 4 bases for V and 3 bases for J; bases not matched to a gene: 5. The CDR3 extends over 14 amino acids. Germline loops: CDR1 PRHDT, CDR2 FYEKMQ (reference sequence). CDR3 nucleotides: TGTGCCAGCAGCTCTAGGGACAGAGAAGAGACCCAGTACTTC. It encodes CASSSRDREETQYF.

This clone was recorded only once. The chain carries TRBV30 and TRBJ1-4; tentative D call: TRBD1 (6 bases). The CDR3 contains 13 residues. V lost 4 bases and J 14 bases, leaving 20 bases between the germline ends. Germline assignment: CDR1 GTSNPN and CDR2 SVGIG (reference sequence). The CDR3 region is CAWTRDTGRKLFF. The CDR3 DNA reads as TGTGCCTGGACCCGGGACACCGGGCGAAAGCTGTTTTTT.

This chain connects TRBV29-1 to TRBJ2-3, with 8 bases identical to TRBD2. Losses at the gene ends were 6 bases for V and 2 bases for J; bases not matched to a gene: 7. CDR1 is SQVTM, CDR2 ANQGSEA, per germline. This CDR3 is built from 14 residues. In DNA, the CDR3 is TGCAGCGTCCGTAGCGGGATCCTCACAGATACGCAGTATTTT. Its translation is CSVRSGILTDTQYF.

This chain joins TRBV4-1 and TRBJ1-2; D perhaps matches TRBD1 (6 bases). V shed 6 bases and J shed 4 bases, with 15 bases lying between them. The CDR3 totals 14 residues. Germline assignment: CDR1 MGHRA and CDR2 YSYEKL. CDR3: CASRSIGQPYGYTF. The CDR3 bases are TGCGCCAGCAGGAGTATCGGACAGCCCTATGGCTACACCTTC.

The chain has TRBV14 and TRBJ1-1; TRBD1 agrees at 8 bases. The CDR3 runs 16 residues. Trimming at V came to 4 bases and at J to 0 bases, leaving 7 bases not matched to a gene. Germline loops: CDR1 SGHDN, CDR2 FVKESK. As DNA, the CDR3 is TGTGCCAGCAGCCTTTACAGGGGGGAAATGAACACTGAAGCTTTCTTT. It specifies CASSLYRGEMNTEAFF.

The rearrangement joins TRBV11-2 to TRBJ2-1; 9 bases agree with TRBD2. Unmatched junction bases numbered 10, after V lost 0 bases and J lost 4 bases. Per germline, CDR1 SGHAT and CDR2 FQNNGV. This CDR3 comprises 18 residues. The CDR3 protein is CASSLDRTGGRVYNEQFF. The CDR3 bases are TGTGCCAGCAGCTTAGATAGAACGGGCGGGAGGGTTTACAATGAGCAGTTCTTC.

The J gene is TRBJ2-7, the V gene TRBV9; weak D call: TRBD1 (6 bases). This CDR3 contains 14 residues. V was trimmed by 3 bases and J by 3 bases, leaving 13 bases between them. CDR1 is SGDLS and CDR2 is YYNGEE in the germline V gene. This CDR3 is CASSAGDQGYEQYF. The DNA for the CDR3 is TGTGCCAGCAGCGCAGGGGACCAGGGCTACGAGCAGTACTTC.

This clone was detected only a few times. This chain joins TRBV7-8 and TRBJ1-2; 7 bases map to TRBD1. Germline V gene sequence: CDR1 SGHVS, CDR2 FQNEAQ. V was clipped by 1 base and J by 2 bases; unmatched bases: 4. This CDR3 comprises 15 residues. CDR3 nucleotides: TGTGCCAGCAGCTTAGTGTGGGACAGCAACTATGGCTACACCTTC. Residues: CASSLVWDSNYGYTF.

The V gene is TRBV6-5, the J gene TRBJ2-1, with TRBD1 identical over 8 bases. The trim removed 1 base at V and 6 bases at J, leaving 5 bases unmatched. Germline CDR1 MNHEY, CDR2 SVGAGI. The CDR3 loop spans 15 amino acids. In nucleotides, the CDR3 is TGTGCCAGCAGTTACTACTCTACAGGGGGCAATGAGCAGTTCTTC. Its protein product is CASSYYSTGGNEQFF.

The gene calls are TRBV18 and TRBJ2-3; D perhaps matches TRBD1 (8 bases). Germline V gene sequence: CDR1 KGHSH, CDR2 LQKENI. The CDR3 runs to 16 residues. Between the trimmed V and J ends, which lost 1 base and 3 bases, there was a span of 14 bases. Here the CDR3 reads CASSPRGQGGTDTQYF. The CDR3 DNA is TGTGCCAGCTCACCACGAGGACAGGGAGGGACAGATACGCAGTATTTT.

The J gene is TRBJ2-3, the V gene TRBV5-1; 8 bases agree with TRBD2. The CDR3 sequence is 13 residues long. V lost 2 bases and J lost 6; bases outside the gene matches: 2. The germline V gene encodes CDR1 SGHRS and CDR2 YFSETQ. CDR3 residues: CASSLRLADTQYF. CDR3 nucleotide sequence: TGCGCCAGCAGCTTACGACTAGCGGATACGCAGTATTTT.

V and J are TRBV30 and TRBJ2-3, with TRBD2 as a possible D gene (7 bases). Germline assignment: CDR1 GTSNPN and CDR2 SVGIG (reference sequence). This CDR3 is 17 amino acids long. V was clipped by 4 bases and J by 0 bases, with 20 bases between them. The CDR3 coding sequence is TGTGCCTGGAACAGTGGGGGGGGCGCGGTGAGCACAGATACGCAGTATTTT. Protein product: CAWNSGGGAVSTDTQYF. Combining the CDR3 with reference TRBV30 and TRBJ2-3 gives the whole variable domain SQTIHQWPATLVQPVGSPLSLECTVEGTSNPNLYWYRQAAGRGLQLLFYSVGIGQISSEVPQNLSASRPQDRQFILSSKKLLLSDSGFYLCAWNSGGGAVSTDTQYFGPGTRLTVL.

The chain couples TRBV19 to TRBJ1-5; D is undetermined. The CDR3 runs to 15 residues. The V and J ends lost 4 bases and 0 bases respectively, with 10 bases between them. The germline V gene encodes CDR1 LNHDA and CDR2 SQIVND (reference sequence). The CDR3 protein is CASSTTTYSNQPQHF. CDR3 DNA: TGTGCCAGTAGTACCACCACTTATAGCAATCAGCCCCAGCATTTT.

The V call is TRBV5-1, the J call TRBJ1-1; the D gene is possibly TRBD1 (6 bases). In germline, CDR1 is SGHRS, CDR2 YFSETQ. The CDR3 runs to 13 residues. Trimming removed 4 bases from V and 5 bases from J, with 12 bases in between. CDR3: CASSTRGGTEAFF. CDR3 DNA sequence: TGCGCCAGCAGCACCAGGGGTGGGACTGAAGCTTTCTTT.

The chain links TRBV5-1 to TRBJ2-5; D may be TRBD1 (6 bases). From germline, CDR1 is SGHRS and CDR2 YFSETQ. V lost 4 bases to trimming and J lost 2 bases, with 12 bases between them. The CDR3 consists of 14 residues. DNA for the CDR3: TGCGCCAGCAGCCTAGGGACATCTCAAGAGACCCAGTACTTC. Translation: CASSLGTSQETQYF.

This clone was counted once. The rearrangement links TRBV7-9 to TRBJ2-7; TRBD2 matches 8 bases. Germline V CDR1 and CDR2: SEHNR, FQNEAQ (reference sequence). The CDR3 spans 14 residues. The trim removed 6 bases at V and 3 bases at J, leaving 7 bases unmatched. The CDR3 loop reads CASSSSGSHYEQYF. In nucleotides, the CDR3 is TGTGCCAGCAGTTCCAGCGGGAGCCACTACGAGCAGTACTTC. The full variable domain, rest sourced from reference TRBV7-9 and TRBJ2-7, is DTGVSQNPRHKITKRGQNVTFRCDPISEHNRLYWYRQTLGQGPEFLTYFQNEAQLEKSRLLSDRFSAERPKGSFSTLEIQRTEQGDSAMYLCASSSSGSHYEQYFGPGTRLTVT.

The V call is TRBV7-9, the J call TRBJ2-5; TRBD1 aligns across 8 bases. J gave up 4 bases and V 4 bases, and 8 bases lay outside the gene matches. This CDR3 spans 15 amino acids. Germline loops: CDR1 SEHNR, CDR2 FQNEAQ (reference sequence). The CDR3 DNA reads TGTGCCAGCAGCTCCCTGACAGGGGTAGCAGAGACCCAGTACTTC. This sequence encodes CASSSLTGVAETQYF.

V usage is TRBV18 and J usage is TRBJ2-3, with a weak D call TRBD1 (5 bases). Germline-derived CDR1 and CDR2 are KGHSH and LQKENI. This CDR3 is 13 amino acids long. Between the trimmed V and J ends, which lost 3 bases and 3 bases, there was a span of 7 bases. The CDR3 protein is CASSPQGTDTQYF. The CDR3 nucleotides read TGTGCCAGCTCACCTCAGGGAACAGATACGCAGTATTTT.

The chain has TRBV5-4 and TRBJ2-2, with D possibly matching TRBD2 (5 bases). The germline V gene has CDR1 SGHNT and CDR2 YYREEE (reference sequence). This CDR3 is 14 amino acids long. V lost 0 bases to trimming and J lost 8 bases, with 11 bases between them. The CDR3, as DNA: TGTGCCAGCAGCTTGGCGGGGATCTTGGGGGAGCTGTTTTTT. The encoded protein is CASSLAGILGELFF.

This chain uses TRBV5-1 with TRBJ2-3, with TRBD1 identical over 7 bases. The ends lost 1 base at V and 1 base at J; junction bases unmatched: 3. Germline V lookup: CDR1 SGHRS, CDR2 YFSETQ. The CDR3 totals 15 residues. The CDR3 DNA sequence: TGCGCCAGCAGCTTGTTGGGGACAGGCACAGATACGCAGTATTTT. It encodes CASSLLGTGTDTQYF.

This clone was detected a few times. The J gene is TRBJ1-4, the V gene TRBV11-2; 10 positions agree with TRBD1. The CDR3 extends over 14 amino acids. Unmatched junction bases numbered 4, after V lost 5 bases and J lost 7 bases. Germline V lookup: CDR1 SGHAT, CDR2 FQNNGV. The CDR3 is CASSRDRGSEKLFF. The CDR3 DNA reads as TGTGCCAGCAGCCGGGACAGGGGAAGTGAAAAACTGTTTTTT.

The gene calls are TRBV4-2 and TRBJ2-2, with TRBD2 matching 12 bases. The CDR3 sequence is 16 residues long. The germline V gene encodes CDR1 LGHNA and CDR2 YNFKEQ. J was trimmed by 7 bases and V by 4 bases; bases with no gene match: 7. As DNA, the CDR3 is TGTGCCAGCAGCCTAGAGACTAGCGGGAGCGGCGGGGAGCTGTTTTTT. This sequence encodes CASSLETSGSGGELFF.

V gene TRBV27 combines with J gene TRBJ2-1, with TRBD1 identical over 7 bases. The CDR3 has 16 amino acids. Trimming at V came to 3 bases and at J to 2 bases, leaving 7 bases not matched to a gene. Germline V lookup: CDR1 MNHEY, CDR2 SMNVEV (reference sequence). The CDR3 sequence is CASSFYPGTAYNEQFF. As DNA, the CDR3 is TGTGCCAGCAGTTTCTACCCCGGGACAGCCTACAATGAGCAGTTCTTC.

The chain carries TRBV19 and TRBJ2-1; 8 nucleotides line up with TRBD1. Germline trimming cut 2 bases from V and 5 bases from J; bases unmatched to any gene: 8. The CDR3 is made up of 16 amino acids. Per the germline V gene, CDR1 is LNHDA and CDR2 is SQIVND (reference sequence). The CDR3 spells CASSIFGTGYHNEQFF. For the CDR3, the DNA is TGTGCCAGTAGTATATTTGGGACAGGTTATCACAATGAGCAGTTCTTC. Together with reference TRBV19 and TRBJ2-1, the CDR3 gives the full variable domain: DGGITQSPKYLFRKEGQNVTLSCEQNLNHDAMYWYRQDPGQGLRLIYYSQIVNDFQKGDIAEGYSVSREKKESFPLTVTSAQKNPTAFYLCASSIFGTGYHNEQFFGPGTRLTVL.